Reported below is one T cell receptor beta chain. This clonotype has a handful of counts. Its target antigen remains unknown. No much larger clone exists at a distance of one base, and base qualities are not known. This specimen's treatment or condition label, per the study, means: roughly 10-day PBMC culture with coronavirus spike peptide pools or control peptides (ViraFEST assay). The ViraFEST assay, used in the study, expanded antigen-specific T cells with peptide pools and then identified the expanded clonotypes through TCR sequencing. Negative nucleocapsid antibody tests before and after vaccination confirmed that the healthy vaccine recipients had no prior SARS-CoV-2 infection. PBMCs were cultured at approximately 2.1 million per well in IMDM supplemented with 5% human AB serum and about 9.6 IU/ml IL-2, with roughly 9.5 ug/ml peptide pools added. Half of the culture medium was replaced with fresh IL-2-containing medium on days 3 and 7. After approximately eleven days of culture, CD4+ T cells were isolated by negative selection with the EasySep CD4+ T cell isolation kit. Ficoll-Paque Plus gradient centrifugation was used to isolate PBMCs from whole blood, and the isolated PBMCs were then either used fresh or cryopreserved at -140C. Culture conditions were generally each tested in triplicate wells.

Libraries were built with PCR. DNA from cultured CD4+ T cells underwent TCR sequencing with the Oncomine TCR Beta short-read assay at the Johns Hopkins FTIC core. Genomic DNA was extracted from the cultured CD4+ T cells with the QIAamp micro DNA kit. The Oncomine TCR Beta libraries from cultured CD4+ T cells were pooled using unique dual indexes and then sequenced on an Illumina iSeq 100. In the paper's pipeline: Non-productive sequences were removed, and CDR3s that did not start with C, did not end with F or W, or were shorter than 7 amino acids were discarded. The MANAFEST web application identified antigen-specific clonotypes by comparing peptide-stimulated wells against reference wells and other culture wells. An FDR below 0.05, an odds ratio above 5, and a productive frequency above 0.1% in at least two of three replicate wells were required for clones to be considered positive. A clonotype was classed as cross-reactive if the clonotype showed significant expansion both in SARS-CoV-2 spike wells and in at least one common cold coronavirus spike condition. Levenshtein distances (stringdist) and unrooted phylogenetic trees (ape) in R version 3.6.1 were used to assess CDR3 homology. TCRdb's own reprocessing of the public reads used fastp at Q25 and MiXCR and kept productive beta chains. Here each entry gathers all rows of one CDR3 protein and keeps the most common genes and DNA. For this entry, the V and J calls and clone size follow TCRdb and not the study's own pipeline. The sample table shows 18,000 or so distinct CDR3 sequences, and about 40% are seen once. The ten largest clones represent about 28% of the sample.

The sample comes from a study of vaccination and CD4 T cells after COVID-19 (dated by TCRdb to 2022 to 2024). Regarding the research as a whole: Six males and four females were included in the convalescent cohort, with two Hispanic individuals, seven Caucasians, two Asians and one multiracial person represented. Each participant got two doses of either the Pfizer-BioNTech BNT162b2 vaccine (n=8) or the Moderna mRNA-1273 vaccine (n=2). Post-COVID blood samples from convalescent patients were collected a median of approximately 93 days after diagnosis, with a range of about 35 to 161 days. Post-vaccine blood samples were taken a median of around 68 days after the second vaccine dose, with a range of roughly 13 to 250 days. Culture stimuli were overlapping spike peptide pools from SARS-CoV-2 and from the common cold coronaviruses HCoV-NL63, HCoV-OC43 and HCoV-229E. Control cultures received a CEFX viral epitope pool as the positive control, an HIV-1 Nef peptide pool as the negative control, or no peptide. In roughly eleven COVID-19 convalescent patients and several infection-naive healthy vaccine recipients, the spike-specific CD4+ TCR repertoire before mRNA vaccination was compared with the repertoire after mRNA vaccination. Results and caveats for the whole study, not just this receptor: Of the vaccine-specific clones in convalescent patients, 304 of 307, or nearly all, reacted only to SARS-CoV-2 spike and did not cross-react with common cold coronaviruses. Among convalescent patients, a median roughly 90% of the SARS-CoV-2-reactive clones seen after vaccination appeared only after vaccination, which suggests priming specific to the vaccine. Although the median number of SARS-CoV-2-reactive clonotypes went up from fewer than 25 after infection to some 37 after vaccination, the increase was not significant. Relatively few convalescent patients were included in the study, and early timepoints after natural infection were not analyzed.

There are 13 amino acids in the CDR3, from cysteine to phenylalanine inclusive. Of all the DNA, just the CDR3 is kept, 39 bases in frame from base 1. The germline V gene encodes CDR1 SNHLY and CDR2 FYNNEI. Compared with germline, V lacks 8 bases and J lacks 3 bases; bases without a gene match: 4. The TCR was taken from a human donor who received a COVID-19 vaccine. Sample: CD4+ T cells from blood, cultured in vitro, taken before SARS-CoV-2 vaccination. The chain joins TRBV2 to TRBJ1-1; TRBD1 matches 9 bases in the middle. The DNA reads as follows: TGTGCCAGCCGGGACAGGGAAGACACTGAAGCTTTCTTT. It codes for CASRDREDTEAFF.